This T cell receptor (beta chain) was observed in a study of OX40 agonist ivuxolimab in advanced cancers. The V gene's germline CDR1 is SGHRS and CDR2 YFSETQ. The CDR3 loop spans 15 amino acids. Germline trimming cut 5 bases from V and 7 bases from J; bases unmatched to any gene: 8. Points on this clone: Its specificity is unknown.

Sequencing was performed with immunoSEQ multiplex PCR; in TCRdb, only in-frame clones are kept and a portion is missing. The sample yields roughly 83,000 clones, about 90% seen once. Study-wide results and caveats: The authors also found low normalized T-cell clonal expansion in some nonresponders.

Systemic immunosuppression or a history of autoimmune disease excluded patients. The J gene is TRBJ2-1, the V gene TRBV5-1; 11 nucleotides align to TRBD2. Source: CD4+ or CD8+ T cells sorted from blood, taken in a trial of the OX40 agonist ivuxolimab. The receptor comes from an adult with an advanced solid tumor such as melanoma, head and neck, liver or kidney cancer. CDR3 nucleotide sequence: TGCGCCAGCAGGTATCTAGCGGGAGGTGGTAATGAGCAGTTCTTC. Translating it yields CASRYLAGGGNEQFF.